The 14 T cell receptor beta chains below all came from one sample that was sequenced in a study of glioma-infiltrating T cells after dendritic cell vaccination (dated by TCRdb to the mid-2010s). The library was built by means of the immunoSEQ multiplex PCR assay. Imported from immuneACCESS, the table was reduced by TCRdb to in-frame sequences with V and J called. These copies leave out some clones; in studies compared against another copy, an unresolved V gene accounts for under half, and the cause of the remainder is not known. This sample gives 25,000 to 35,000 clones in total; 85% to 95% of them show up just once. The ten largest clonotypes hold less than 2.5% of the sample. The sample consisted of blood, taken before dendritic cell vaccination. The origin of the receptors is a human donor with glioblastoma.

The CDR3 loop is CASRDTGYEQYF. The CDR3 DNA reads TGTGCCAGTCGGGACACCGGCTACGAGCAGTACTTC. This chain links TRBV7-9 with TRBJ2-7; D perhaps matches TRBD1 (6 bases). V dropped 9 bases and J dropped 3 bases, with 12 bases sitting between them. Germline V lookup: CDR1 SEHNR, CDR2 FQNEAQ (reference sequence). The CDR3 totals 12 residues.

The chain couples TRBV4-1 to TRBJ2-3; possibly TRBD2 for D (5 bases). CDR1 and CDR2 from the germline V gene are MGHRA and YSYEKL. This CDR3 is built from 15 residues. Trimming shortened V by 4 bases and J by 4 bases, and 15 bases separated the two germline ends. The CDR3 is CASSPRPSGPDTQYF. The CDR3 DNA follows: TGCGCCAGCAGCCCACGGCCGAGCGGTCCAGATACGCAGTATTTT.

The rearrangement links TRBV6-5 to TRBJ2-4, with D maybe TRBD2 (5 bases). Trimming stripped 8 bases from V and 3 bases from J, with 11 bases between. Germline V gene data show CDR1 as MNHEY and CDR2 as SVGAGI. This CDR3 region has 13 residues. CDR3 sequence (DNA): TGTGCCAGCCGGGAATATGGCAAAAACATTCAGTACTTC. Its protein is CASREYGKNIQYF.

This chain connects TRBV7-2 to TRBJ2-3, with TRBD2 identical over 15 bases. The CDR3 has 17 amino acids. Losses at the gene ends were 4 bases for V and 2 bases for J; bases not matched to a gene: 4. CDR1 SGHTA and CDR2 FQGNSA come from the germline V gene. CDR3 nucleotide sequence: TGTGCCAGCAGCTCTGGACTAGCGGGGGGGTTCACAGATACGCAGTATTTT. Amino acid sequence: CASSSGLAGGFTDTQYF.

This chain uses TRBV6-1 with TRBJ2-6, with TRBD1 matching over 7 bases. V shed 6 bases, J shed 3 bases, and the junction held 5 bases outside the gene matches. This CDR3 contains 15 residues. Germline values: CDR1 MNHNS, CDR2 SASEGT. The CDR3: CASRGGQLGANVLTF. The DNA of the CDR3 is TGTGCCAGCAGAGGGGGACAGCTTGGGGCCAACGTCCTGACTTTC.

J is TRBJ2-1 and V is TRBV21-1; the table's D call TRBD1 went unverified against the DNA. TRBV21-1 is labeled a pseudogene. This CDR3 has 19 amino acids. CDR3 in amino acids: CASSKALTAGWRGTGEQFF. In DNA form, the CDR3 reads TGTGCCAGCAGCAAAGCGCTTACAGCTGGCTGGCGGGGGACAGGTGAGCAGTTCTTC.

The chain combines TRBV4-2 with TRBJ1-3; TRBD1 might be the D (5 bases). The V gene's germline CDR1 is LGHNA and CDR2 YNFKEQ. The CDR3 is made up of 16 amino acids. Trimming removed 0 bases at V and 4 bases at J, with 13 bases between. The CDR3 sequence is CASSQEGGNVGNTIYF. CDR3 bases: TGTGCCAGCAGCCAAGAGGGGGGGAACGTGGGAAACACCATATATTTT.

This chain uses TRBV11-3 with TRBJ2-2; 14 nucleotides align to TRBD2. This CDR3 is built from 15 residues. After removal of 5 bases from V and 7 bases from J, the junction contained 3 bases not matched to a gene. Germline CDR1 is SGHNT and CDR2 is YENEEA. The CDR3 DNA follows: TGTGCCAGCAGCCACGGACTAGCGGGGGGCGGGGAGCTGTTTTTT. It is translated as CASSHGLAGGGELFF. Variable domain in full (rest from reference TRBV11-3 and TRBJ2-2): EAGVVQSPRYKIIEKKQPVAFWCNPISGHNTLYWYLQNLGQGPELLIRYENEEAVDDSQLPKDRFSAERLKGVDSTLKIQPAELGDSAVYLCASSHGLAGGGELFFGEGSRLTVL.

This clone was observed once. The chain links TRBV2 to TRBJ1-6; the D is unclear. Germline CDR1 is SNHLY and CDR2 is FYNNEI. The CDR3 spans 13 residues. V lost 8 bases, J lost 2 bases, and 7 bases lay in between. The CDR3 coding sequence is TGTGCCAGCTTGAACACCTATAATTCACCCCTCCACTTT. It codes for CASLNTYNSPLHF. Filled out from reference TRBV2 and TRBJ1-6, the complete variable domain reads EPEVTQTPSHQVTQMGQEVILRCVPISNHLYFYWYRQILGQKVEFLVSFYNNEISEKSEIFDDQFSVERPDGSNFTLKIRSTKLEDSAMYFCASLNTYNSPLHFGNGTRLTVT.

The count of this clone is one. The rearrangement uses TRBV5-6 and TRBJ2-5; unclear D gene. In germline, CDR1 is SGHDT, CDR2 YYEEEE. The CDR3 consists of 15 residues. Between the trimmed V and J ends, which lost 3 bases and 4 bases, there was a span of 16 bases. CDR3 region: CASSYSIGRLETQYF. CDR3 sequence (DNA): TGTGCCAGCAGCTACTCTATCGGTCGCCTAGAGACCCAGTACTTC.

This chain uses TRBV7-9 with TRBJ2-7, with 7 positions matching TRBD1. This CDR3 has 15 amino acids. Germline V gives CDR1 SEHNR, CDR2 FQNEAQ (reference sequence). V shed 4 bases, J shed 3 bases, and the junction held 9 bases outside the gene matches. As DNA, the CDR3 is TGTGCCAGCAGCTCCACAGGGGCTACGAGCTACGAGCAGTACTTC. Its protein is CASSSTGATSYEQYF.

This clone has only one observation. The V and J genes are TRBV7-9 and TRBJ2-7, with 9 bases fitting TRBD2. CDR1 and CDR2 (germline): SEHNR, FQNEAQ (reference sequence). The CDR3 is 14 amino acids. The V gene end was trimmed by 5 bases and the J gene end by 4 bases; junction bases not matched to a gene: 6. The CDR3 DNA sequence: TGTGCCAGCAGCCCCGGGACTAGCAGTTACGAGCAGTACTTC. Its protein is CASSPGTSSYEQYF. The full variable domain, its missing parts supplied by reference TRBV7-9 and TRBJ2-7, is DTGVSQNPRHKITKRGQNVTFRCDPISEHNRLYWYRQTLGQGPEFLTYFQNEAQLEKSRLLSDRFSAERPKGSFSTLEIQRTEQGDSAMYLCASSPGTSSYEQYFGPGTRLTVT.

Worth noting for this clone: A junction end diverges from the germline sequence, so it may reflect a read error. This CDR3 is also generated by other DNA sequences in the sample. The V gene is TRBV5-4, the J gene TRBJ1-6; 10 nucleotides align to TRBD1. Germline-derived CDR1 and CDR2 are SGHNT and YYREEE (reference sequence). The CDR3 runs to 14 residues. Here the CDR3 DNA reads TGTGCCAGCAGCTCGGGACAGGGGAATTCCCCCCTCCACTTT. It specifies CASSSGQGNSPLHF.

CDR3: CASSLLALEKLFF. The CDR3 nucleotides are TGTGCCAGCAGCTTGTTGGCCCTCGAAAAACTGTTTTTT. The J gene is TRBJ1-4, the V gene TRBV7-2, with D uncertain. Germline CDR1 SGHTA, CDR2 FQGNSA. The CDR3 runs to 13 residues. V dropped 3 bases and J dropped 8 bases, with 10 bases sitting between them. Filled out from reference TRBV7-2 and TRBJ1-4, the complete variable domain reads GAGVSQSPSNKVTEKGKDVELRCDPISGHTALYWYRQSLGQGLEFLIYFQGNSAPDKSGLPSDRFSAERTGGSVSTLTIQRTQQEDSAVYLCASSLLALEKLFFGSGTQLSVL.